Reported below is one TCR beta chain. The CDR3 is 13 amino acids. Germline V CDR1 and CDR2: LNHDA, SQIVND (reference sequence). The V gene lost 10 bases and the J gene lost 0 bases, with 11 bases spanning the gap. The record originates from a study of T cell changes during pregnancy in multiple sclerosis. Generated by immunoSEQ multiplex PCR, the TCRdb table keeps only in-frame clones and is missing some. This repertoire shows about 84,000 clones, over 90% found once; its top ten account for roughly 2.5%. The material was peripheral blood, obtained in the third trimester of pregnancy. This TCR was recovered from a female donor with multiple sclerosis, enrolled in a pregnancy study. The chain uses TRBV19 and TRBJ2-3, with D maybe TRBD2 (5 bases). The CDR3 DNA reads as TGTGCCACTACCACGGGGAGCACAGATACGCAGTATTTT. It translates to CATTTGSTDTQYF.